This T cell receptor beta chain comes out of a study of blood T cell repertoires in COVID-19. Study context: Sample material is recorded as cDNA or gDNA derived from T cells, B-cell-depleted T cells, or PBMCs.

This CDR3 region has 15 residues. V shed 0 bases and J 6 bases; nucleotides not matched to a gene: 3. Germline V gene data show CDR1 as SGHDN and CDR2 as FVKESK. Per the original data handling: Cell counts per sample came from amplifying reference gene primers. Clones were sequenced by immunoSEQ multiplex PCR, and TCRdb holds only the in-frame ones, with some missing. Clonal size and the V and J genes are those of that table, whereas D and trimming came from the DNA. The sample has over 40,000 clones; approximately 90% are singletons. The sample was peripheral blood. J is TRBJ2-7 and V is TRBV14, with 12 bases lining up with TRBD1. The clonotype comes from a man older than 75 with acute or convalescent COVID-19. CDR3 DNA sequence: TGTGCCAGCAGCCAAGACCGGGACAGGGGGCGCGAGCAGTACTTC. Translated, it gives CASSQDRDRGREQYF.